These T cell receptor beta chains were read from a single sample in a study of technical replicates of blood from a few donors. TCRdb's table, derived via immunoSEQ multiplex PCR, lists solely in-frame clones and lacks some. The repertoire consists of 64,000 or so clones, with nearly 98% occurring once and the leading ten covering roughly 0.2%. Source material: T cells isolated from PBMCs. These receptors were obtained from a human donor in good health. Both conserved end residues are part of each CDR3. Each record gives: CDR3 protein, CDR3 DNA, V gene, D gene, J gene, clone size. D genes are given only for firm matches. Expanded clones get a size class; other rows say once, few or many, or leave the size out.

CDR3aa: CASSFVTGGDEQYF
CDR3nt: TGTGCCAGCAGTTTCGTAACAGGGGGGGACGAGCAGTACTTC
v_gene: TRBV28
d_gene: -
j_gene: TRBJ2-7
abundance: -

CDR3aa: CASLSGNTIYF
CDR3nt: TGTGCCAGCCTCTCTGGAAACACCATATATTTT
v_gene: TRBV6-5
d_gene: -
j_gene: TRBJ1-3
abundance: -

CDR3aa: CASSQGNDDRGRSPLHF
CDR3nt: TGTGCCAGCAGCCAAGGTAATGATGACAGGGGACGTTCACCCCTCCACTTT
v_gene: TRBV4-2
d_gene: TRBD1
j_gene: TRBJ1-6
abundance: -

CDR3aa: CASSPTVEAFF
CDR3nt: TGTGCCAGCTCACCAACAGTTGAAGCTTTCTTT
v_gene: TRBV18
d_gene: -
j_gene: TRBJ1-1
abundance: -

CDR3aa: CASSPRNHQPQHF
CDR3nt: TGTGCCAGCAGTCCGCGGAACCATCAGCCCCAGCATTTT
v_gene: TRBV28
d_gene: -
j_gene: TRBJ1-5
abundance: -

CDR3aa: CASRRGQLPEAFF
CDR3nt: TGTGCCAGCAGGAGGGGACAGTTACCCGAAGCTTTCTTT
v_gene: TRBV4-2
d_gene: TRBD1
j_gene: TRBJ1-1
abundance: -

CDR3aa: CASSLNRGETQYF
CDR3nt: TGCGCCAGCAGCCTTAACAGGGGTGAGACCCAGTACTTC
v_gene: TRBV4-1
d_gene: TRBD1
j_gene: TRBJ2-5
abundance: -

CDR3aa: CASRGPSNTGELFF
CDR3nt: TGTGCCAGCAGGGGGCCCTCGAACACCGGGGAGCTGTTTTTT
v_gene: TRBV5-8
d_gene: -
j_gene: TRBJ2-2
abundance: -

CDR3aa: CSVGGLNTEAFF
CDR3nt: TGCAGCGTTGGAGGCCTGAACACTGAAGCTTTCTTT
v_gene: TRBV29-1
d_gene: -
j_gene: TRBJ1-1
abundance: -

CDR3aa: CASSVTIPRETQYF
CDR3nt: TGCGCCAGCAGCGTAACGATACCTCGGGAGACCCAGTACTTC
v_gene: TRBV5-1
d_gene: -
j_gene: TRBJ2-5
abundance: -

CDR3aa: CASSLGVGATVKAFF
CDR3nt: TGTGCCAGCAGCTTAGGGGTTGGGGCTACAGTGAAAGCTTTCTTT
v_gene: TRBV7-6
d_gene: -
j_gene: TRBJ1-1
abundance: -

CDR3aa: CASSPGGGNTGELFF
CDR3nt: TGCGCCAGCAGCCCTGGGGGAGGGAACACCGGGGAGCTGTTTTTT
v_gene: TRBV4-1
d_gene: -
j_gene: TRBJ2-2
abundance: -

CDR3aa: CASKEQANTEAFF
CDR3nt: TGTGCCAGCAAGGAACAGGCAAACACTGAAGCTTTCTTT
v_gene: TRBV6-5
d_gene: -
j_gene: TRBJ1-1
abundance: -

CDR3aa: CASSMSRFGNQPQHF
CDR3nt: TGTGCCAGTAGTATGTCGAGGTTTGGGAATCAGCCCCAGCATTTT
v_gene: TRBV19
d_gene: -
j_gene: TRBJ1-5
abundance: -

CDR3aa: CAWSARGNQPQHF
CDR3nt: TGTGCCTGGAGTGCCAGGGGCAATCAGCCCCAGCATTTT
v_gene: TRBV30
d_gene: -
j_gene: TRBJ1-5
abundance: -

CDR3aa: CSVGGQGWGYNSPLHF
CDR3nt: TGCAGCGTTGGGGGGCAGGGGTGGGGATATAATTCACCCCTCCACTTT
v_gene: TRBV29-1
d_gene: -
j_gene: TRBJ1-6
abundance: -

CDR3aa: CAISGLASNEQFF
CDR3nt: TGTGCCATCAGTGGACTAGCGTCCAATGAGCAGTTCTTC
v_gene: TRBV10-3
d_gene: TRBD2
j_gene: TRBJ2-1
abundance: -

CDR3aa: CASSGYSGVNTEAFF
CDR3nt: TGTGCCAGCAGCGGGTACAGCGGGGTGAACACTGAAGCTTTCTTT
v_gene: TRBV9
d_gene: -
j_gene: TRBJ1-1
abundance: once

CDR3aa: CASKSGQGNQPQHF
CDR3nt: TGTGCCAGCAAATCGGGGCAGGGGAATCAGCCCCAGCATTTT
v_gene: TRBV6-5
d_gene: -
j_gene: TRBJ1-5
abundance: -

CDR3aa: CASSRMPGVRGYTF
CDR3nt: TGTGCCAGTAGTAGGATGCCAGGGGTCCGCGGCTACACCTTC
v_gene: TRBV19
d_gene: -
j_gene: TRBJ1-2
abundance: -

CDR3aa: CAISESSGATEAFF
CDR3nt: TGTGCCATCAGTGAGTCGTCAGGGGCCACTGAAGCTTTCTTT
v_gene: TRBV10-3
d_gene: -
j_gene: TRBJ1-1
abundance: -

CDR3aa: CATSGDFSETQYF
CDR3nt: TGTGCCACCAGCGGGGACTTCTCAGAGACCCAGTACTTC
v_gene: TRBV15
d_gene: -
j_gene: TRBJ2-5
abundance: -

CDR3aa: CASSRTANYGYTF
CDR3nt: TGTGCCAGCAGTCGGACAGCAAACTATGGCTACACCTTC
v_gene: TRBV6-5
d_gene: -
j_gene: TRBJ1-2
abundance: -

CDR3aa: CASSYSEWGVNYGYTF
CDR3nt: TGTGCCAGCAGTTACTCCGAATGGGGGGTAAACTATGGCTACACCTTC
v_gene: TRBV6-5
d_gene: -
j_gene: TRBJ1-2
abundance: -

CDR3aa: CASSTRTGAEEAFF
CDR3nt: TGTGCCAGCAGCACCAGGACAGGGGCGGAGGAAGCTTTCTTT
v_gene: TRBV11-2
d_gene: TRBD1
j_gene: TRBJ1-1
abundance: -

CDR3aa: CASSPYSGRGPDTQYF
CDR3nt: TGTGCCAGCAGTCCCTATAGCGGGAGAGGCCCAGATACGCAGTATTTT
v_gene: TRBV27
d_gene: TRBD2
j_gene: TRBJ2-3
abundance: -

CDR3aa: CASSLGSAGGLNEQFF
CDR3nt: TGTGCCAGCAGTTTAGGAAGTGCGGGAGGACTCAATGAGCAGTTCTTC
v_gene: TRBV27
d_gene: TRBD2
j_gene: TRBJ2-1
abundance: -

CDR3aa: CASSSPGQGMETQYF
CDR3nt: TGTGCCAGCAGCTCACCGGGACAGGGGATGGAGACCCAGTACTTC
v_gene: TRBV7-9
d_gene: TRBD1
j_gene: TRBJ2-5
abundance: -

CDR3aa: CASSGRDFSYEQYF
CDR3nt: TGCGCCAGCAGCGGAAGGGACTTCTCCTACGAGCAGTACTTC
v_gene: TRBV5-1
d_gene: -
j_gene: TRBJ2-7
abundance: once

CDR3aa: CASSSRLAGAVDTQYF
CDR3nt: TGTGCCAGCAGTTCCAGACTAGCGGGAGCGGTAGATACGCAGTATTTT
v_gene: TRBV27
d_gene: TRBD2
j_gene: TRBJ2-3
abundance: -

CDR3aa: CASGGARTGVSPTYNEQFF
CDR3nt: TGCGCCAGCGGCGGCGCAAGGACAGGGGTCTCTCCCACCTACAATGAGCAGTTCTTC
v_gene: TRBV5-1
d_gene: TRBD1
j_gene: TRBJ2-1
abundance: once

CDR3aa: CASSLDGGEQYF
CDR3nt: TGTGCCAGCAGCTTAGACGGGGGCGAGCAGTACTTC
v_gene: TRBV7-9
d_gene: -
j_gene: TRBJ2-7
abundance: -

CDR3aa: CASSRTLNRGRAEAFF
CDR3nt: TGTGCCAGCAGCCGGACGTTAAACAGGGGTAGAGCGGAAGCTTTCTTT
v_gene: TRBV7-9
d_gene: TRBD1
j_gene: TRBJ1-1
abundance: -

CDR3aa: CASSSSGNKYEQYF
CDR3nt: TGTGCCAGCAGTTCCAGCGGCAACAAATACGAGCAGTACTTC
v_gene: TRBV27
d_gene: -
j_gene: TRBJ2-7
abundance: -

CDR3aa: CSASRGEQYF
CDR3nt: TGCAGTGCTAGCAGGGGCGAGCAGTACTTC
v_gene: TRBV20-1
d_gene: -
j_gene: TRBJ2-7
abundance: -

CDR3aa: CASSYSVAGATDTQYF
CDR3nt: TGTGCCAGCAGTTACTCGGTAGCGGGAGCTACGGATACGCAGTATTTT
v_gene: TRBV6-5
d_gene: TRBD2
j_gene: TRBJ2-3
abundance: once

CDR3aa: CASSDGWRGGYNSPLHF
CDR3nt: TGTGCCAGCAGTGATGGATGGAGGGGTGGGTATAATTCACCCCTCCACTTT
v_gene: TRBV2
d_gene: -
j_gene: TRBJ1-6
abundance: -

CDR3aa: CASSLLAKTSPVNLWLGYTF
CDR3nt: TGTGCCAGCAGCTTGTTGGCGAAGACTTCACCCGTCAATCTATGGCTCGGCTACACCTTC
v_gene: TRBV13
d_gene: -
j_gene: TRBJ1-2
abundance: -

CDR3aa: CASSSPGEGSYEQYF
CDR3nt: TGTGCCAGCAGTTCCCCAGGGGAGGGTTCCTACGAGCAGTACTTC
v_gene: TRBV6-5
d_gene: -
j_gene: TRBJ2-7
abundance: -

CDR3aa: CASSLVGGARYEQYF
CDR3nt: TGTGCCAGCAGCTTAGTAGGGGGGGCGAGGTACGAGCAGTACTTC
v_gene: TRBV7-9
d_gene: -
j_gene: TRBJ2-7
abundance: -

CDR3aa: CASSSGTGARFPYGYTF
CDR3nt: TGTGCCAGCAGCTCCGGGACAGGGGCCAGGTTCCCCTATGGCTACACCTTC
v_gene: TRBV11-2
d_gene: TRBD1
j_gene: TRBJ1-2
abundance: -

CDR3aa: CASSYNRVGFGYTF
CDR3nt: TGTGCCAGCAGCTATAACAGGGTTGGGTTTGGCTACACCTTC
v_gene: TRBV7-2
d_gene: -
j_gene: TRBJ1-2
abundance: -

CDR3aa: CASRDRGKNIQYF
CDR3nt: TGTGCCAGCAGGGACAGGGGCAAAAACATTCAGTACTTC
v_gene: TRBV7-2
d_gene: TRBD1
j_gene: TRBJ2-4
abundance: -

CDR3aa: CASSQIGTGWSTDTQYF
CDR3nt: TGTGCCAGCAGCCAAATTGGAACAGGGTGGAGCACAGATACGCAGTATTTT
v_gene: TRBV14
d_gene: -
j_gene: TRBJ2-3
abundance: -

CDR3aa: CASKLHLYRRDSPLHF
CDR3nt: TGTGCCAGCAAACTGCATCTTTACAGGCGTGATTCACCCCTCCACTTT
v_gene: TRBV2
d_gene: -
j_gene: TRBJ1-6
abundance: -

CDR3aa: CASRVGTGYQETQYF
CDR3nt: TGTGCCAGCAGAGTCGGGACAGGTTACCAAGAGACCCAGTACTTC
v_gene: TRBV6-1
d_gene: TRBD1
j_gene: TRBJ2-5
abundance: -

CDR3aa: CASSVGGGAPRWYEQYF
CDR3nt: TGTGCCAGCAGCGTAGGCGGGGGGGCTCCCCGCTGGTACGAGCAGTACTTC
v_gene: TRBV9
d_gene: TRBD2
j_gene: TRBJ2-7
abundance: -

CDR3aa: CSVGKTGGGVEAFF
CDR3nt: TGCAGCGTAGGGAAGACAGGGGGCGGGGTTGAAGCTTTCTTT
v_gene: TRBV29-1
d_gene: TRBD1
j_gene: TRBJ1-1
abundance: -

CDR3aa: CASQLVSSGANVLTF
CDR3nt: TGTGCCAGTCAACTCGTCTCCTCTGGGGCCAACGTCCTGACTTTC
v_gene: TRBV19
d_gene: -
j_gene: TRBJ2-6
abundance: -

CDR3aa: CASSNPGLAVYNEQFF
CDR3nt: TGTGCCAGTAGTAACCCGGGACTAGCTGTCTACAATGAGCAGTTCTTC
v_gene: TRBV19
d_gene: TRBD2
j_gene: TRBJ2-1
abundance: -

CDR3aa: CASSPSDSGANVLTF
CDR3nt: TGTGCCAGCAGCCCCAGCGACTCTGGGGCCAACGTCCTGACTTTC
v_gene: TRBV6-5
d_gene: -
j_gene: TRBJ2-6
abundance: -

CDR3aa: CASSPRGTGNEKLFF
CDR3nt: TGTGCCAGTAGTCCCAGGGGGACAGGGAATGAAAAACTGTTTTTT
v_gene: TRBV19
d_gene: TRBD1
j_gene: TRBJ1-4
abundance: -

CDR3aa: CASSYGGTGGVLTF
CDR3nt: TGTGCCAGCAGTTACGGGGGGACAGGGGGCGTCCTGACTTTC
v_gene: TRBV6-5
d_gene: TRBD1
j_gene: TRBJ2-6
abundance: -

CDR3aa: CASSQERIVGDYGYTF
CDR3nt: TGCGCCAGCAGCCAAGAAAGAATAGTCGGAGATTATGGCTACACCTTC
v_gene: TRBV4-1
d_gene: -
j_gene: TRBJ1-2
abundance: -

CDR3aa: CASSFVNGYTEAFF
CDR3nt: TGTGCCAGCAGTTTTGTTAACGGGTACACTGAAGCTTTCTTT
v_gene: TRBV28
d_gene: -
j_gene: TRBJ1-1
abundance: -

CDR3aa: CASSLAQGRGNTEAFF
CDR3nt: TGCGCCAGCAGCTTGGCCCAAGGCAGGGGGAACACTGAAGCTTTCTTT
v_gene: TRBV5-1
d_gene: -
j_gene: TRBJ1-1
abundance: once

CDR3aa: CASNPAGSYGYTF
CDR3nt: TGTGCCAGCAACCCCGCCGGGTCCTATGGCTACACCTTC
v_gene: TRBV6-1
d_gene: -
j_gene: TRBJ1-2
abundance: -

CDR3aa: CASSQVGLTKVYEQFF
CDR3nt: TGTGCCAGCAGCCAAGTGGGCCTCACAAAAGTCTATGAGCAGTTCTTC
v_gene: TRBV4-2
d_gene: -
j_gene: TRBJ2-1
abundance: -

CDR3aa: CASSSPLGGEGNEKLFF
CDR3nt: TGTGCCAGCAGTTCACCACTGGGGGGGGAAGGGAATGAAAAACTGTTTTTT
v_gene: TRBV28
d_gene: -
j_gene: TRBJ1-4
abundance: -

CDR3aa: CASSLESRGVSGANVLTF
CDR3nt: TGTGCCAGCAGCTTGGAAAGCAGGGGGGTGTCTGGGGCCAACGTCCTGACTTTC
v_gene: TRBV5-4
d_gene: -
j_gene: TRBJ2-6
abundance: -